A single sample is the source of the 5 T cell receptor beta chains below, sequenced in a study of vaccination and CD4 T cells after COVID-19. Antigens of these TCRs are unknown. As for treatment: approximately 11-day PBMC culture with coronavirus spike peptide pools or control peptides (ViraFEST assay). Collection of the unexposed donor's CD4+ T cells took place before the COVID-19 pandemic (2011-2018). With the Oncomine TCR Beta short-read assay, DNA from cultured CD4+ T cells was sequenced. DNA came from CD4+ T cells after culture. TCRdb re-called the PCR reads with MiXCR, one entry per CDR3 protein. The table records approximately 9,500 distinct CDR3 sequences, 25% to 35% of them present only once. Sequencing used CD4+ T cells from blood, cultured in vitro. All receptors derive from a human donor in good health.

This sequence joins TRBV20-1 and TRBJ1-5; D call uncertain. V was clipped by 3 bases and J by 1 base, with 16 bases between them. This CDR3 contains 16 residues. CDR1 is DFQATT and CDR2 is SNEGSKA in the germline V gene (reference sequence). In nucleotides, the CDR3 is TGCAGTGCTAGTAATGCAGCATCCGAGAGCAATCAGCCCCAGCATTTT. Protein: CSASNAASESNQPQHF.

This rearrangement joins TRBV7-3 to TRBJ2-3, with D perhaps TRBD1 (6 bases). Germline V lookup: CDR1 SGHTA, CDR2 FQGTGA. The CDR3 loop spans 15 amino acids. Trimming took 6 bases from V and 1 from J, leaving 14 bases between them. As DNA, the CDR3 is TGTGCCAGCAGTGTAGACGGACAGCGCACAGATACGCAGTATTTT. It is translated as CASSVDGQRTDTQYF. Variable domain in full (rest from reference TRBV7-3 and TRBJ2-3): GAGVSQTPSNKVTEKGKYVELRCDPISGHTALYWYRQSLGQGPEFLIYFQGTGAADDSGLPNDRFFAVRPEGSVSTLKIQRTERGDSAVYLCASSVDGQRTDTQYFGPGTRLTVL.

The rearrangement links TRBV30 to TRBJ2-4; D is perhaps TRBD1 (6 bases). Trimming took off 2 bases at V and 8 bases at J, with 19 bases between the two ends. The CDR3 runs 15 residues. Germline V gene lookup returns CDR1 GTSNPN and CDR2 SVGIG (reference sequence). In DNA form, the CDR3 reads TGTGCCTGGAGTAAGGGGGTAAAAGGGCGGGACATTCAGTACTTC. This gives the protein CAWSKGVKGRDIQYF.

The chain's CDR3 is CASIRGGANTGELFF. The CDR3 DNA is TGTGCCAGTATCCGGGGGGGCGCGAACACCGGGGAGCTGTTTTTT. The V call is TRBV19, the J call TRBJ2-2, with 8 bases fitting TRBD2. This CDR3 spans 15 amino acids. Germline trimming cut 7 bases from V and 0 bases from J; bases unmatched to any gene: 4. Per the germline V gene, CDR1 is LNHDA and CDR2 is SQIVND (reference sequence).

Judged by abundance, this clonotype is medium-sized. This chain connects TRBV27 to TRBJ1-2; D is unresolved. V was shortened by 3 bases and J by 0 bases, with 17 bases between the two germline ends. Per the germline V gene, CDR1 is MNHEY and CDR2 is SMNVEV (reference sequence). This CDR3 contains 17 residues. For the CDR3, the DNA is TGTGCCAGCAGTTTCAGCCCGTCCTCAACCGCTAACTATGGCTACACCTTC. Translation gives CASSFSPSSTANYGYTF.